Given below is one TCR beta chain in context. In its sample, this clonotype was seen a few times. It lacks a known antigen. No base quality values were provided; no much bigger clone lies one nucleotide off. These data are taken from a study of response to subunit inactivated influenza vaccine (dated by TCRdb to between 2018 and 2020). With regard to the full study: Deep quantitative profiling of the T cell receptor repertoire was used in the study to follow responses to a trivalent subunit inactivated influenza vaccine.

Points the paper makes about the study in general: According to the authors, only a limited number of new T cells may be recruited by each seasonal influenza vaccination.

Unmatched junction bases come to 6, with V trimmed by 4 bases and J by 10 bases. For CDR1 and CDR2, the germline V gene lists LGHNA and YNFKEQ. Its CDR3 holds 12 amino acids, cysteine through phenylalanine. Only the CDR3 DNA stays, 36 bases, in frame from base 1. The library was built by means of RT-PCR. The instrument given in TCRdb is Illumina HiSeq 2500. The public sequencing data were trimmed at Q25 with fastp and processed into clonotypes with MiXCR by TCRdb, which kept only in-frame beta chains. Entries that share a CDR3 protein sequence are merged under the most common genes and DNA. A total of hundreds of thousands of distinct CDR3 sequences appear in this sample, around 22% of them only once. The ten largest clones capture 10% of the sample.

This TCR was recovered from a man between 50 and 69 years old who received an inactivated influenza vaccine. Donor details come from another sample of the same person, matched by shared clones. The sample was PBMCs from blood, taken about 20 months after vaccination. The receptor chain draws on TRBV4-2 and TRBJ1-1, with 7 middle bases fitting TRBD1. The sequenced DNA: TGTGCCAGCAGCCGCGGACAGGAGGGAGCTTTCTTT. The encoded protein is CASSRGQEGAFF.